Below, 10 T cell receptor beta chains from the same sample are listed, as sequenced in a study of T cells expressing NK-cell markers. From the 5' RACE reads, TCRdb lists one entry per CDR3 protein and no DNA. The ten most abundant clones cover approximately 11% of a sample with about 400,000 distinct CDR3 sequences. Sequenced: blood T cells: a sorted CD56 or NKG2C T cell subset, CD4+ or CD8+ T cells, or bulk PBMC T cells (not recorded which). The receptors shown here come from a woman in her forties or fifties in good health.

The chain uses TRBV9 and TRBJ2-5; TCRdb's D gene call, TRBD1, goes unchecked for lack of DNA. The CDR3 covers 14 residues. Germline V gene sequence: CDR1 SGDLS, CDR2 YYNGEE. Here the CDR3 reads CASSSSGGQETQYF. The full variable domain, with the rest looked up from reference TRBV9 and TRBJ2-5, is DSGVTQTPKHLITATGQRVTLRCSPRSGDLSVYWYQQSLDQGLQFLIQYYNGEERAKGNILERFSAQQFPDLHSELNLSSLELGDSALYFCASSSSGGQETQYFGPGTRLLVL.

The genes are TRBV28 and TRBJ1-2; TCRdb names TRBD1, which stays unverified in the absence of DNA. The germline CDR1 and CDR2 sequences are MDHEN and SYDVKM. The CDR3 is made up of 15 amino acids. CDR3 protein: CASSFGGATTYGYTF.

V is TRBV20-1 and J is TRBJ2-7; without DNA, the TCRdb call of TRBD1 cannot be checked. In germline, CDR1 is DFQATT, CDR2 SNEGSKA (reference sequence). This CDR3 region has 14 residues. CDR3 in amino acids: CSASGTGGLHEQYF.

CDR3 region: CASSLAGGMGQPQHF. The chain links TRBV5-1 to TRBJ1-5. The CDR3 contains 15 residues. Germline loops: CDR1 SGHRS, CDR2 YFSETQ.

V usage is TRBV12-3 or TRBV12-4 and J usage is TRBJ2-1; the D gene TCRdb calls, TRBD2, cannot be checked with no DNA. The CDR3 is 13 amino acids. CDR3: CASSLREDRSAFF.

The chain employs TRBV6-2 or TRBV6-3 and TRBJ2-2; the TCRdb call, TRBD1, lacks DNA for checking. The CDR3 loop spans 16 amino acids. CDR1 is MNHEY and CDR2 is SVGEGT in the germline V gene. The CDR3 sequence is CASSSWTGVNTGELFF.

Here the CDR3 reads CASSLRVAGAFNEQFF. The gene calls are TRBV12-3 or TRBV12-4 and TRBJ2-1; with no DNA, the TCRdb D assignment of TRBD1 cannot be verified. The CDR3 has 16 amino acids.

The CDR3 loop is CASSQDRQIHTSTDTQYF. This chain links TRBV4-1 with TRBJ2-3. The germline gives CDR1 MGHRA, CDR2 YSYEKL. The CDR3 is 18 residues long.

This chain links TRBV11-2 with TRBJ1-3. CDR1 is SGHAT, CDR2 FQNNGV, per germline. CDR3 length: 15 residues. This chain's CDR3 is CASTLGESSGNTIYF.

The chain has TRBV10-2 and TRBJ2-3; TCRdb's D call of TRBD2 is untestable without DNA. The germline V gene has CDR1 WSHSY and CDR2 SAAADI. The CDR3 covers 15 residues. The chain's CDR3 is CASSEMASRSDTQYF.